Shown below are 27 T cell receptor beta chains from a single sample sequenced in a study of OX40 agonist ivuxolimab in advanced cancers. Clones were sequenced by immunoSEQ multiplex PCR, and TCRdb holds only the in-frame ones, with some missing. Of fewer than 14,000 clones in the sample, roughly 74% were seen once. Source: CD4+ or CD8+ T cells sorted from blood, taken in a trial of the OX40 agonist ivuxolimab. These receptors were taken from an adult with an advanced solid tumor such as melanoma, head and neck, liver or kidney cancer.

This clone was seen more than once but under ten times. The chain recombines TRBV19 with TRBJ2-2; TRBD1 is a possible D gene (5 bases). Per germline, CDR1 LNHDA and CDR2 SQIVND (reference sequence). The CDR3 runs to 14 residues. The V end lost 6 bases, the J end lost 7 bases, and 15 bases lay between the germline ends. In nucleotides, the CDR3 is TGTGCCAGTAGGGGGCCGTCAGGTGTCGGGGAGCTGTTTTTT. Protein: CASRGPSGVGELFF.

This clone has a handful of counts. The chain couples TRBV19 to TRBJ2-7; perhaps TRBD1 as D (5 bases). V lost 3 bases, J lost 2 bases, and 8 bases lay in between. This CDR3 spans 13 amino acids. Germline CDR1 and CDR2: LNHDA and SQIVND (reference sequence). CDR3 sequence: CASSIAGTYEQYF. CDR3 DNA: TGTGCCAGTAGTATCGCAGGGACCTACGAGCAGTACTTC.

This clone was seen a handful of times. This chain joins TRBV27 and TRBJ1-2; D remains ambiguous. CDR1 and CDR2 from the germline V gene are MNHEY and SMNVEV (reference sequence). Trimming left V 6 bases short and J 7 bases short, with 3 bases between. This CDR3 is 9 amino acids long. This chain's CDR3 is CASSAGYTF. The CDR3 coding sequence is TGTGCCAGCAGCGCTGGCTACACCTTC.

The gene calls are TRBV9 and TRBJ2-1; D tentatively fits TRBD1 or TRBD2 (5 bases each). The CDR3 extends over 16 amino acids. The germline V and J ends were trimmed by 3 bases and 8 bases, with 21 bases remaining between them. CDR1 and CDR2 (germline): SGDLS, YYNGEE. The DNA for the CDR3 is TGTGCCAGCAGCGCGGGACCAGGGCAGCGGACCGATGAGCAGTTCTTC. Amino acids: CASSAGPGQRTDEQFF.

The CDR3 loop is CASSAGGLGYNEQFF. DNA of the CDR3: TGTGCCAGTAGCGCAGGGGGCTTGGGATACAATGAGCAGTTCTTC. V is TRBV19 and J is TRBJ2-1, with TRBD1 identical over 8 bases. Per the germline V gene, CDR1 is LNHDA and CDR2 is SQIVND (reference sequence). The CDR3 contains 15 residues. The junction had 8 bases not matched to a gene; V was cut back by 6 bases and J by 4 bases.

This chain joins TRBV18 and TRBJ1-2, with D tentatively TRBD1 (5 bases). This CDR3 spans 13 amino acids. V was pared by 3 bases and J by 6 bases, with 11 bases between. Germline assignment: CDR1 KGHSH and CDR2 LQKENI. The CDR3 DNA follows: TGTGCCAGCTCACCGGGGCTCGGCGATGGCTACACCTTC. This translates into CASSPGLGDGYTF.

The CDR3 region has the DNA TGCGCCAGCAGTGCGGGCTACGAGCAGTACTTC. Translating it yields CASSAGYEQYF. The chain carries TRBV10-1 and TRBJ2-7; D gene uncertain. Trimming pared 4 bases from V and 3 bases from J, leaving 4 bases between. This CDR3 spans 11 amino acids. Germline V gene data show CDR1 as WNHNN and CDR2 as SYGVQD (reference sequence).

CDR3 sequence reads: CASSDRVASEAFF. In DNA form, the CDR3 reads TGTGCCAGCAGTGACAGGGTGGCTTCTGAAGCTTTCTTT. This chain connects TRBV28 to TRBJ1-1, with TRBD1 matching 7 bases. The V gene's germline CDR1 is MDHEN and CDR2 SYDVKM. There are 13 residues in the CDR3. V was clipped by 5 bases and J by 6 bases; unmatched bases: 6.

The gene calls are TRBV5-5 and TRBJ2-7; D may be TRBD2 (5 bases). Trimming left V 4 bases short and J 4 bases short, with 21 bases between. The germline V gene encodes CDR1 SGHKS and CDR2 YYEKEE (reference sequence). CDR3 length: 16 residues. The DNA of the CDR3 is TGTGCCAGCAGCCCTGGAATAGGAAGCGGTACATACGAGCAGTACTTC. The encoded protein is CASSPGIGSGTYEQYF.

This clone was found a few times. V is TRBV27 and J is TRBJ1-5; unclear D gene. The CDR3 is 15 residues long. Germline values: CDR1 MNHEY, CDR2 SMNVEV (reference sequence). Trimming cost V 2 bases and J 4 bases, with 12 bases left between them. CDR3 nucleotides: TGTGCCAGCAGTTTAACCCCGGGTCAAAATCAGCCCCAGCATTTT. Its translation: CASSLTPGQNQPQHF.

V is TRBV6-5 and J is TRBJ1-5; D call uncertain. Germline CDR1 reads MNHEY; CDR2 reads SVGAGI. V dropped 2 bases and J dropped 4 bases, with 6 bases sitting between them. This CDR3 has 13 residues. CDR3 loop: CASSYHENQPQHF. The CDR3 DNA reads as TGTGCCAGCAGTTACCACGAGAATCAGCCCCAGCATTTT.

V gene TRBV6-5 combines with J gene TRBJ2-7; D might be TRBD2 (6 bases). V was trimmed by 6 bases and J by 6 bases, leaving 12 bases between them. Germline V lookup: CDR1 MNHEY, CDR2 SVGAGI. The length of the CDR3 is 12 residues. CDR3 coding DNA: TGTGCCAGCAGGGACGGAGCGGGCGAGCAGTACTTC. Protein product: CASRDGAGEQYF.

The rearrangement links TRBV10-2 to TRBJ1-1, with D perhaps matching TRBD1 (5 bases). V was cut by 4 bases and J by 12 bases, with 18 bases left in between. CDR1 is WSHSY, CDR2 SAAADI, per germline. The CDR3 has 13 residues. The CDR3 protein is CASSGTGTGGTFF. CDR3 in DNA: TGCGCCAGCAGTGGGACCGGGACTGGAGGGACTTTCTTT.

This clone was observed a handful of times. This chain connects TRBV27 to TRBJ1-5; TRBD1 matches at 8 bases. The CDR3 consists of 14 residues. Trimming cost V 5 bases and J 6 bases; bases outside gene matches: 6. Looked up from germline, CDR1 is MNHEY and CDR2 is SMNVEV (reference sequence). The CDR3 nucleotides are TGTGCCAGCAGTCACAACCAGGGGGCTCAGCCCCAGCATTTT. It translates to CASSHNQGAQPQHF.

The V gene is TRBV30, the J gene TRBJ2-2; weak D call: TRBD1 (5 bases). Germline CDR1 is GTSNPN and CDR2 is SVGIG (reference sequence). The CDR3 runs 16 residues. Trimming removed 0 bases from V and 0 bases from J, with 11 bases in between. CDR3 coding DNA: TGTGCCTGGAGTGTCTGGGGCCTGGCGAACACCGGGGAGCTGTTTTTT. Amino acid sequence: CAWSVWGLANTGELFF. The full variable domain, rest sourced from reference TRBV30 and TRBJ2-2, is SQTIHQWPATLVQPVGSPLSLECTVEGTSNPNLYWYRQAAGRGLQLLFYSVGIGQISSEVPQNLSASRPQDRQFILSSKKLLLSDSGFYLCAWSVWGLANTGELFFGEGSRLTVL.

The chain carries TRBV5-1 and TRBJ1-4, with TRBD1 matching 9 bases. Germline values: CDR1 SGHRS, CDR2 YFSETQ. The CDR3 loop spans 16 amino acids. With 5 bases clipped from V and 3 bases from J, the junction kept 8 bases outside the gene matches. As DNA, the CDR3 is TGCGCCAGCAGTTCGTCTACAGGGGGCCCTAATGAAAAACTGTTTTTT. This translates into CASSSSTGGPNEKLFF.

The rearrangement joins TRBV6-5 to TRBJ1-2, with 10 bases aligning to TRBD1. The CDR3 is 16 amino acids. From germline, CDR1 is MNHEY and CDR2 SVGAGI. V dropped 4 bases and J dropped 4; count of bases not matched to a gene: 9. CDR3 region: CASSSRGTGAPYGYTF. The CDR3 bases are TGTGCCAGCAGTTCGCGGGGGACAGGGGCTCCCTATGGCTACACCTTC.

The sample holds a few counts of this clone. The rearrangement uses TRBV7-9 and TRBJ2-7; TRBD2 aligns across 15 bases. This CDR3 spans 17 amino acids. CDR1 and CDR2 (germline): SEHNR, FQNEAQ (reference sequence). V shed 1 base, J shed 1 base, and the junction held 2 bases outside the gene matches. The CDR3 nucleotides are TGTGCCAGCAGCTTAGGGACTAGCGGGAGGGCTTCCTACGAGCAGTACTTC. It specifies CASSLGTSGRASYEQYF.

This clone is termed medium-sized. V and J are TRBV6-5 and TRBJ1-1; D is uncertain. The germline V gene encodes CDR1 MNHEY and CDR2 SVGAGI. V dropped 4 bases and J dropped 5 bases, with 11 bases sitting between them. The CDR3 is 13 amino acids. As DNA, the CDR3 is TGTGCCAGCAGTTTGAGTGAGCAGACTGAAGCTTTCTTT. Its translation: CASSLSEQTEAFF.

The chain links TRBV18 to TRBJ2-1; D gene ambiguous. In germline, CDR1 is KGHSH, CDR2 LQKENI. The V end was cut by 2 bases, the J end by 3 bases, with 8 bases between. The CDR3 has 14 amino acids. The CDR3: CASSPTGFYNEQFF. Here the CDR3 DNA reads TGTGCCAGCTCACCAACCGGGTTCTACAATGAGCAGTTCTTC.

This clone occurred a few times. The rearrangement uses TRBV7-9 and TRBJ2-7; weak D call: TRBD2 (5 bases). There are 12 residues in the CDR3. V was shortened by 5 bases and J by 2 bases, with 7 bases between the two germline ends. CDR1 and CDR2 (germline): SEHNR, FQNEAQ (reference sequence). The CDR3 protein is CASSLGAYEQYF. The CDR3 DNA is TGTGCCAGCAGCCTGGGAGCCTACGAGCAGTACTTC.

In this sample, this clone turned up a few times. The chain uses TRBV5-4 and TRBJ2-1; 14 bases match TRBD2. Losses at the gene ends were 0 bases for V and 9 bases for J; bases not matched to a gene: 11. Germline CDR1 is SGHNT and CDR2 is YYREEE (reference sequence). The CDR3 has 18 residues. This CDR3 is CASSLVPTGLAGVFEQFF. The CDR3 DNA reads TGTGCCAGCAGCTTGGTGCCGACGGGACTAGCGGGAGTATTTGAGCAGTTCTTC.

The gene calls are TRBV7-6 and TRBJ1-2; D is possibly TRBD1 (5 bases). V gave up 1 base and J gave up 5 bases, with 8 bases separating them. Germline assignment: CDR1 SGHVS and CDR2 FNYEAQ. This CDR3 spans 13 amino acids. The CDR3: CASSLGRQYGYTF. In DNA form, the CDR3 reads TGTGCCAGCAGCTTAGGCCGACAGTATGGCTACACCTTC.

The chain uses TRBV27 and TRBJ2-2; D is unresolved. Per germline, CDR1 MNHEY and CDR2 SMNVEV (reference sequence). This CDR3 has 15 residues. Trimming left V 6 bases short and J 0 bases short, with 11 bases between. CDR3 bases: TGTGCCAGCAGCGCTACGCGAGCGAACACCGGGGAGCTGTTTTTT. Translation gives CASSATRANTGELFF.

This sequence joins TRBV27 and TRBJ2-1; D is undetermined. Germline V gene data show CDR1 as MNHEY and CDR2 as SMNVEV (reference sequence). Trimming took off 6 bases at V and 3 bases at J, with 21 bases between the two ends. The CDR3 runs to 17 residues. The CDR3 is CASRTSRPLGVYNEQFF. In DNA, the CDR3 is TGTGCCAGCAGAACCTCCCGGCCCCTCGGAGTCTACAATGAGCAGTTCTTC.

This clone was seen a few times. DNA for the CDR3: TGTGCCAGCAGCACCCAGCCTAGCGGGAGGGCCCCGGATACGCAGTATTTT. It translates to CASSTQPSGRAPDTQYF. V usage is TRBV13 and J usage is TRBJ2-3; 12 nucleotides align to TRBD2. The CDR3 consists of 17 residues. With 5 bases clipped from V and 6 bases from J, the junction kept 12 bases outside the gene matches. The germline CDR1 and CDR2 sequences are PRHDT and FYEKMQ (reference sequence). The whole variable domain, filled in from reference TRBV13 and TRBJ2-3, reads AAGVIQSPRHLIKEKRETATLKCYPIPRHDTVYWYQQGPGQDPQFLISFYEKMQSDKGSIPDRFSAQQFSDYHSELNMSSLELGDSALYFCASSTQPSGRAPDTQYFGPGTRLTVL.

The rearrangement links TRBV6-6 to TRBJ2-7; a possible D gene is TRBD1 (6 bases). Germline-derived CDR1 and CDR2 are MNHNY and SVGAGI (reference sequence). The CDR3 is 14 residues long. V was clipped by 6 bases and J by 2 bases, with 14 bases between them. CDR3 loop: CASRTGTRAYEQYF. The DNA for the CDR3 is TGTGCCAGCAGAACCGGGACAAGAGCCTACGAGCAGTACTTC.